This T cell receptor beta chain was captured in a study of cytomegalovirus exposure and HLA in healthy donors. In this sample, this clone turned up once. Germline V gene data show CDR1 as MNHNS and CDR2 as SASEGT. V was clipped by 6 bases and J by 0 bases; unmatched bases: 3. This CDR3 region has 15 residues. PCR primers comprised 60 Vbeta and 13 Jbeta primers. This table comes from immunoSEQ multiplex PCR, and its TCRdb copy is limited to in-frame clones, with some not included. The table records some 120,000 clones, approximately 80% of them present only once. The specimen sequenced was PBMCs. The source of this sequence is a man younger than 35 in good health and CMV-seropositive. The J gene is TRBJ2-3, the V gene TRBV6-1, with TRBD1 matching 10 bases. The CDR3 DNA follows: TGTGCCAGCAGCAAGGGACAGGGGAGCACAGATACGCAGTATTTT. Translated, it gives CASSKGQGSTDTQYF.